A single sample gave rise to the 24 T cell receptor beta chains below, sequenced in a study of blood T cells in healthy people across ages. For the second PCR, which ran for roughly 6 to 12 cycles, a sample-barcoded 5' primer and a J-beta primer mix were used. TCRdb recomputed calls from the 5' RACE reads with MiXCR, one row per CDR3 protein. The sample contains about 1.5 million distinct CDR3 sequences, approximately 43% of which appear only once. The specimen was blood. All receptors come from a woman aged 18-29 years in good health.

This clonotype was counted only a few times. The rearrangement uses TRBV20-1 and TRBJ1-2; D is possibly TRBD1 (5 bases). Germline V CDR1 and CDR2: DFQATT, SNEGSKA (reference sequence). CDR3 length: 15 residues. V was trimmed by 0 bases and J by 5 bases, leaving 16 bases between them. CDR3 sequence (DNA): TGCAGTGCTAGAGACCGGGACCGGGGTTGGTATGGCTACACCTTC. Translated, it gives CSARDRDRGWYGYTF.

This chain uses TRBV5-1 with TRBJ2-3, with 11 positions matching TRBD2. The CDR3 has 20 amino acids. Germline values: CDR1 SGHRS, CDR2 YFSETQ. V shed 3 bases and J 5 bases; nucleotides not matched to a gene: 20. Here the CDR3 DNA reads TGCGCCAGCAGCTCGCCTACTAGCGGGGGAGCTCCACGGTCCAAAGATACGCAGTATTTT. Amino acid sequence: CASSSPTSGGAPRSKDTQYF.

This chain connects TRBV2 to TRBJ2-5, with D perhaps given as TRBD1 or TRBD2 (6 bases each). The CDR3 is 12 amino acids. CDR1 is SNHLY, CDR2 FYNNEI, per germline. V was shortened by 10 bases and J by 4 bases, with 13 bases between the two germline ends. CDR3 sequence reads: CANLGGLETQYF. DNA for the CDR3: TGTGCCAACCTGGGGGGCTTAGAGACCCAGTACTTC. Looking up the rest from reference TRBV2 and TRBJ2-5 gives the full variable domain: EPEVTQTPSHQVTQMGQEVILRCVPISNHLYFYWYRQILGQKVEFLVSFYNNEISEKSEIFDDQFSVERPDGSNFTLKIRSTKLEDSAMYFCANLGGLETQYFGPGTRLLVL.

This clonotype was picked up a small number of times. The rearrangement links TRBV9 to TRBJ2-1; D unclear. V lost 3 bases and J 0 bases, leaving 13 bases between the germline ends. CDR1 and CDR2 from the germline V gene are SGDLS and YYNGEE. This CDR3 has 16 residues. The CDR3 is CASSGPLGLSYNEQFF. CDR3 bases: TGTGCCAGCAGCGGACCCTTAGGTCTCTCCTACAATGAGCAGTTCTTC.

The chain joins TRBV11-2 to TRBJ2-1; TRBD2 matches 8 bases. The CDR3 has 16 residues. With V trimmed by 1 base and J by 6 bases, 8 bases remained unmatched. Germline CDR1 SGHAT, CDR2 FQNNGV. CDR3 in DNA: TGTGCCAGCAGCTTAGGTTGGCGGGGGGTCTCCAATGAGCAGTTCTTC. Its protein product is CASSLGWRGVSNEQFF. Combining the CDR3 with reference TRBV11-2 and TRBJ2-1 gives the whole variable domain EAGVAQSPRYKIIEKRQSVAFWCNPISGHATLYWYQQILGQGPKLLIQFQNNGVVDDSQLPKDRFSAERLKGVDSTLKIQPAKLEDSAVYLCASSLGWRGVSNEQFFGPGTRLTVL.

The genes are TRBV29-1 and TRBJ2-5; TRBD2 matches 9 bases. This CDR3 has 13 amino acids. With 7 bases clipped from V and 11 bases from J, the junction kept 14 bases outside the gene matches. Germline V gives CDR1 SQVTM, CDR2 ANQGSEA. In DNA, the CDR3 is TGCAGCGCATCCGGGACTAGCCCGTTGGAGCAGTACTTC. Translation: CSASGTSPLEQYF.

As regards this clonotype: A much larger clonotype is one base distant, so this may be a read error. This chain uses TRBV29-1 with TRBJ2-3; perhaps TRBD2 as D (6 bases). The CDR3 has 13 residues. V was shortened by 1 base and J by 11 bases, with 16 bases between the two germline ends. The germline V gene has CDR1 SQVTM and CDR2 ANQGSEA. CDR3 nucleotides: TGCAGCGTTGAAGGCCCCTCCGGGACTGAGCAGTATTTT. It translates to CSVEGPSGTEQYF.

The chain couples TRBV4-3 to TRBJ1-1; 12 bases line up with TRBD1. From germline, CDR1 is LGHNA and CDR2 YSLEER. The CDR3 contains 16 residues. Trimming removed 0 bases from V and 6 bases from J; junction bases left unmatched: 5. The CDR3, as DNA: TGCGCCAGCAGCCAAGATGTCGGGACAGGGGGCTCTGAAGCTTTCTTT. Its protein product is CASSQDVGTGGSEAFF.

The rearrangement joins TRBV28 to TRBJ2-7, with D tentatively TRBD2 (5 bases). Trimming pared 3 bases from V and 2 bases from J, leaving 11 bases between. The CDR3 runs to 14 residues. The germline V gene encodes CDR1 MDHEN and CDR2 SYDVKM. In DNA form, the CDR3 reads TGTGCCAGCAGTTTTGAGGGTCTCCCCTACGAGCAGTACTTC. Residues: CASSFEGLPYEQYF. The complete variable domain, with remaining parts taken from reference TRBV28 and TRBJ2-7, reads DVKVTQSSRYLVKRTGEKVFLECVQDMDHENMFWYRQDPGLGLRLIYFSYDVKMKEKGDIPEGYSVSREKKERFSLILESASTNQTSMYLCASSFEGLPYEQYFGPGTRLTVT.

The V and J genes are TRBV28 and TRBJ2-5, with a tentative D call TRBD2 (5 bases). With the DNA end fitting TRBJ2-7 better, the J assignment may be wrong. This CDR3 is 12 amino acids long. CDR1 is MDHEN, CDR2 SYDVKM, per germline. The CDR3 protein is CASSRRPYEQYF. CDR3 in DNA: TGTGCCAGCAGCCGGAGGCCCTACGAGCAGTACTTC.

This clonotype turned up a few times. The chain uses TRBV5-1 and TRBJ2-3; 8 bases fit TRBD1. This CDR3 is built from 16 residues. Germline assignment: CDR1 SGHRS and CDR2 YFSETQ. The J segment lost 2 bases and the V segment lost 4 bases, leaving 9 bases of the junction unmatched. The CDR3 spells CASSRGQALNTDTQYF. DNA for the CDR3: TGCGCCAGCAGCCGGGGACAGGCCCTAAACACAGATACGCAGTATTTT.

This clonotype turned up a few times. The genes are TRBV4-1 and TRBJ1-4, with D possibly matching TRBD1 (6 bases). Germline loops: CDR1 MGHRA, CDR2 YSYEKL. Trimming cost V 2 bases and J 0 bases, with 10 bases left between them. This CDR3 is 16 amino acids long. Here the CDR3 DNA reads TGCGCCAGCAGCCAATTAAGGGGGACAACTAATGAAAAACTGTTTTTT. This gives the protein CASSQLRGTTNEKLFF.

This chain uses TRBV7-2 with TRBJ2-5, with 8 positions matching TRBD2. The CDR3 runs to 16 residues. V gave up 2 bases and J gave up 11 bases; unmatched junction bases: 16. Germline CDR1 is SGHTA and CDR2 is FQGNSA. The CDR3 is CASSLTGTRGLNEQYF. The CDR3 DNA sequence: TGTGCCAGCAGCTTAACTGGGACTAGGGGCTTGAATGAGCAGTACTTC.

This clonotype turned up a few times. The chain uses TRBV12-3 or TRBV12-4 and TRBJ1-2, with 8 bases fitting TRBD1. V gave up 5 bases and J gave up 4 bases; unmatched junction bases: 9. CDR3 size: 15 residues. The CDR3 DNA follows: TGTGCCAGCAGTCAAACAGGGGGAAGGTCCTATGGCTACACCTTC. The encoded protein is CASSQTGGRSYGYTF.

Of note for this clonotype: At one boundary the junction diverges from the germline segment, which might be a read error. V usage is TRBV5-1 and J usage is TRBJ2-7; no reliable D call. Germline CDR1 SGHRS, CDR2 YFSETQ. This CDR3 is built from 15 residues. This CDR3 reads CASSLDNLSLYEPYF. The CDR3 DNA is TGCGCCAGCAGCTTGGACAACCTTAGTTTGTACGAGCCGTACTTC.

This clonotype was detected only a few times. The CDR3 DNA reads as TGTGCCAGCAGAGGCGACACCCAGCCCCAGCATTTT. Protein sequence: CASRGDTQPQHF. V and J are TRBV2 and TRBJ1-5; D is ambiguous. V was shortened by 6 bases and J by 7 bases, with 10 bases between the two germline ends. Germline lookup yields CDR1 SNHLY and CDR2 FYNNEI. The CDR3 sequence is 12 residues long.

The V gene is TRBV12-3 or TRBV12-4, the J gene TRBJ1-2; D possibly corresponds to TRBD1 (5 bases). The CDR3 runs to 14 residues. V dropped 6 bases and J dropped 7 bases, with 18 bases sitting between them. The CDR3 loop is CASSPGLLPPGYTF. The CDR3 DNA reads TGTGCCAGCAGCCCGGGACTTCTACCACCTGGCTACACCTTC.

The J gene is TRBJ1-1, the V gene TRBV6-5; D is ambiguous. Trimming removed 9 bases from V and 5 bases from J, with 16 bases in between. There are 13 residues in the CDR3. Germline CDR1 MNHEY, CDR2 SVGAGI. The CDR3, as DNA: TGTGCCAGTCACGACCCGCCGGGGACTGAAGCTTTCTTT. Translation gives CASHDPPGTEAFF.

The V call is TRBV6-6, the J call TRBJ2-4, with a weak D call TRBD2 (6 bases). Germline CDR1 MNHNY, CDR2 SVGAGI (reference sequence). This CDR3 is built from 17 residues. Deletions cut 1 base from V and 6 bases from J, with 19 bases between. CDR3 loop: CASSYLSSGPRGNIQYF. Written as DNA, the CDR3 is TGTGCCAGCAGTTACTTGTCCAGCGGGCCACGGGGAAACATTCAGTACTTC.

The V gene is TRBV6-2 or TRBV6-3, the J gene TRBJ2-5, with 8 nucleotides matching TRBD2. The ends lost 0 bases at V and 2 bases at J; junction bases unmatched: 14. The germline V gene has CDR1 MNHEY and CDR2 SVGEGT. This CDR3 is 19 amino acids long. CDR3 protein: CASSYSIRTSGPEQETQYF. CDR3 in DNA: TGTGCCAGCAGTTACTCAATCCGAACTAGCGGACCAGAACAAGAGACCCAGTACTTC.

V gene TRBV30 combines with J gene TRBJ2-7; possible D gene TRBD2, 7 bases. The germline V gene has CDR1 GTSNPN and CDR2 SVGIG (reference sequence). V was pared by 4 bases and J by 3 bases, with 10 bases between. The CDR3 has 12 residues. CDR3: CAWTGEGYEQYF. DNA for the CDR3: TGTGCCTGGACAGGGGAGGGCTACGAGCAGTACTTC.

This clonotype was detected a few times. The rearrangement uses TRBV20-1 and TRBJ2-1; D uncertain. The germline gives CDR1 DFQATT, CDR2 SNEGSKA (reference sequence). This CDR3 has 10 amino acids. V dropped 6 bases and J dropped 6 bases, with 6 bases sitting between them. Here the CDR3 DNA reads TGCAGTGCCGATCTCAATGAGCAGTTCTTC. Amino acid sequence: CSADLNEQFF.

This clonotype turned up a few times. V is TRBV7-9 and J is TRBJ1-2; D gene ambiguous. This CDR3 contains 15 residues. The V end was cut by 1 base, the J end by 5 bases, with 14 bases between. Germline assignment: CDR1 SEHNR and CDR2 FQNEAQ (reference sequence). The CDR3 is CASSLEGGRSYGYTF. The CDR3 DNA sequence: TGTGCCAGCAGCTTAGAGGGAGGACGGAGTTATGGCTACACCTTC.

The V and J genes are TRBV6-2 or TRBV6-3 and TRBJ2-1; 8 nucleotides match TRBD1. This CDR3 is 14 amino acids long. Germline CDR1 is MNHEY and CDR2 is SVGEGT. With 6 bases clipped from V and 2 bases from J, the junction kept 3 bases outside the gene matches. Here the CDR3 reads CASRDRVPYNEQFF. CDR3 nucleotides: TGTGCCAGCAGGGACAGGGTTCCCTACAATGAGCAGTTCTTC.